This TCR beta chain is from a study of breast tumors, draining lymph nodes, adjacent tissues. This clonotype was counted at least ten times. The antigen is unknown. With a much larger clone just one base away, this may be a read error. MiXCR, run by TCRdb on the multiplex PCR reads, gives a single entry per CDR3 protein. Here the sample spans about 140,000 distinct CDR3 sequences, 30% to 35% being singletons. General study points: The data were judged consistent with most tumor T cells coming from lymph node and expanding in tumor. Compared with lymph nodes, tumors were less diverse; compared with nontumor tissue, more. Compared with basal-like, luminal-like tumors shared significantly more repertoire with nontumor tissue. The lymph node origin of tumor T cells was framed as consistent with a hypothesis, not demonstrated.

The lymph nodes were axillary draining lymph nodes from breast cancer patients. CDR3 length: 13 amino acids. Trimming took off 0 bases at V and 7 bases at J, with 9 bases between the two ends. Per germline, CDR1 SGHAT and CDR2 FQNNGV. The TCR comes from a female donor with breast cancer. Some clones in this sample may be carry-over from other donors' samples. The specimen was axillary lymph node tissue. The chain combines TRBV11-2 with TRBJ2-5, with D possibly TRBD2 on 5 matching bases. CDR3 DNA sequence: TGTGCCAGCAGCTTAGAAGTGCGGGCGACCCAGTACTTC. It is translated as CASSLEVRATQYF.